One sample yielded the 7 T cell receptor beta chains listed below, sequenced in a study of blood T cell repertoires in COVID-19. Measured with immunoSEQ multiplex PCR; TCRdb has only the in-frame clones, and not every one. The sample has some 400,000 clones; more than 75% are singletons. Specimen: peripheral blood. The receptors were sampled from a human donor in a cohort sampled during active COVID-19.

In its sample, this clone was seen a few times. The chain is built from TRBV9 and TRBJ1-2; the match to TRBD1 covers 7 bases. Losses at the gene ends were 4 bases for V and 1 base for J; bases not matched to a gene: 4. Germline assignment: CDR1 SGDLS and CDR2 YYNGEE. The CDR3 totals 14 residues. As DNA, the CDR3 is TGTGCCAGCAGCACCAGACAGGGTAACTATGGCTACACCTTC. This gives the protein CASSTRQGNYGYTF.

V and J are TRBV7-9 and TRBJ1-4; D ambiguous. The CDR3 is 16 amino acids. Germline V gene sequence: CDR1 SEHNR, CDR2 FQNEAQ (reference sequence). Trimming pared 2 bases from V and 2 bases from J, leaving 12 bases between. The CDR3: CASSLSSGPTNEKLFF. Here the CDR3 DNA reads TGTGCCAGCAGCTTATCCTCAGGCCCGACTAATGAAAAACTGTTTTTT.

This rearrangement joins TRBV5-1 to TRBJ2-3; TRBD2 matches 13 bases. Trimming removed 4 bases from V and 4 bases from J; junction bases left unmatched: 6. The CDR3 has 16 residues. Germline assignment: CDR1 SGHRS and CDR2 YFSETQ. CDR3 loop: CASSPPGLAGSDTQYF. DNA of the CDR3: TGCGCCAGCAGCCCACCGGGACTAGCGGGGTCAGATACGCAGTATTTT.

In the case of this clone: The junction departs from the called germline gene at one end, perhaps through a read error. V gene TRBV11-2 combines with J gene TRBJ2-7; 7 bases are a match to TRBD2. Germline V gene data show CDR1 as SGHAT and CDR2 as FQNNGV. There are 14 residues in the CDR3. Written as DNA, the CDR3 is TGTGCCAGCAGCACCTCAGCGGGGTTCGTGAAAAGGTGCTTC. It encodes CASSTSAGFVKRCF.

The chain links TRBV7-9 to TRBJ2-3, with 12 bases aligning to TRBD2. Trimming cost V 4 bases and J 2 bases; bases outside gene matches: 4. CDR1 is SEHNR and CDR2 is FQNEAQ in the germline V gene (reference sequence). The CDR3 is made up of 16 amino acids. CDR3 nucleotide sequence: TGTGCCAGCAGCTCGACTAGCGGGGGCATCACAGATACGCAGTATTTT. It translates to CASSSTSGGITDTQYF.

The chain employs TRBV5-1 and TRBJ2-2; 9 nucleotides agree with TRBD1. Germline CDR1 SGHRS, CDR2 YFSETQ. This CDR3 is built from 14 residues. The ends lost 10 bases at V and 7 bases at J; junction bases unmatched: 11. CDR3 sequence: CASGTGSVGGELFF. Written as DNA, the CDR3 is TGCGCCTCCGGGACAGGGAGCGTAGGCGGGGAGCTGTTTTTT.

The chain has TRBV5-1 and TRBJ2-3; TRBD2 agrees at 7 bases. CDR1 and CDR2 (germline): SGHRS, YFSETQ. J lost 5 bases, V lost 6 bases, and 9 bases had no gene match. The CDR3 length is 14 residues. The CDR3 loop is CASTTFPGGDTQYF. The CDR3 DNA reads as TGCGCCAGCACCACTTTCCCGGGGGGAGATACGCAGTATTTT.